The rows below give T cell receptor beta chains drawn from one sample of a study of CD8 T cells in Susac syndrome. TCRdb reprocessed the immunoSEQ multiplex PCR reads via MiXCR and lists one record per CDR3 protein. The sample lists 150,000 to 200,000 distinct CDR3 sequences; over 75% were seen once. Sequencing was performed on CD4+ T cells from PBMCs. Receptor source: a human donor with Susac syndrome. Each CDR3 is given with its conserved first and last residue. D genes are given only for firm matches. Clone size is given for some rows only: seen once, a few or many times, or a class if the clone is expanded.

abundance	v_gene	d_gene	j_gene	len	CDR3nt	CDR3aa
-	TRBV19	-	TRBJ2-1	15	TGTGCCAGTCTTCGGCCGGGACCCGGGGTTTGGATGCTGTTCTTC	CASLRPGPGVWMLFF
-	TRBV2	TRBD1	TRBJ2-7	13	TGTGCCAGCCTCCGGGACAGTATCGGCGAGCAGTACTTC	CASLRDSIGEQYF
-	TRBV19	TRBD1	TRBJ1-2	15	TGTGCCAGTAGCCACCGGGACAGGCTGTGGTATGGCTACACCTTC	CASSHRDRLWYGYTF
-	TRBV30	-	TRBJ2-1	11	TGTGCCTGGAGTTCTCCCTTGGAGCAGTTCTTC	CAWSSPLEQFF
once	TRBV11-2	TRBD1	TRBJ1-2	14	TGTGCCAGCAGCTTAACAGGGGACCAGAGTGGCTACACCTTC	CASSLTGDQSGYTF
-	TRBV6-5	-	TRBJ1-3	14	TGTGCCAGCAGTAGGAAGAGCTCTGGAAACACCATATATTTT	CASSRKSSGNTIYF
-	TRBV7-2	-	TRBJ1-1	14	TGTGCCAGCAACCTCCGAAGTGGGAACACTGAAGCTTTCTTT	CASNLRSGNTEAFF
-	TRBV10-2	-	TRBJ2-5	12	TGCGCCAGCAGTGAAATTCGTGAGACCCAGTACTTC	CASSEIRETQYF
-	TRBV5-4	TRBD1	TRBJ1-2	13	TGTGCCAGCAGCTTGTCAGGGGGCTATGGCTACACCTTC	CASSLSGGYGYTF
-	TRBV27	TRBD1	TRBJ2-1	19	TGTGCCAGCAGTTCAATATCCCACGGACAGGAGAAATATTACAATGAGCAGTTCTTC	CASSSISHGQEKYYNEQFF
-	TRBV10-3	-	TRBJ1-2	15	TGTGCCATCAGTGAAGGGATCAGTATGTCTATCGGCTACACCTTC	CAISEGISMSIGYTF
-	TRBV15	-	TRBJ2-2	14	TGTGCCACCAGCAGAGTGCAGGGCACCGGGGAGCTGTTTTTT	CATSRVQGTGELFF
-	TRBV29-1	TRBD1	TRBJ2-2	16	TGCAGCGTTGAAGATAAATCCCGCAGGGGGCCCGGGGAGCTGTTTTTT	CSVEDKSRRGPGELFF
once	TRBV6-5	TRBD1	TRBJ1-1	14	TGTGCCAGCAGTTACACAGGGGTGGGCACTGAAGCTTTCTTT	CASSYTGVGTEAFF
few	TRBV20-1	-	TRBJ1-5	13	TGCAGTGCTAGAACGGGGCTCAATCAGCCCCAGCATTTT	CSARTGLNQPQHF
-	TRBV12-3/TRBV12-4	TRBD1	TRBJ1-4	16	TGTGCCAGCAGTTTAGCCTCCGGGACAGCTAATGAAAAACTGTTTTTT	CASSLASGTANEKLFF
-	TRBV7-7	-	TRBJ1-1	13	TGTGCTAGCAGCTTAAGTGATAACACTGAAGCTTTCTTT	CASSLSDNTEAFF
-	TRBV30	-	TRBJ2-5	15	TGTGCCTGGAGTCTGCCAGCGCACCGTACGGGGACCCAGTACTTC	CAWSLPAHRTGTQYF
-	TRBV5-1	TRBD2	TRBJ2-5	13	TGCGCCAGCAGCGCCGGGGGGGAAGAGACCCAGTACTTC	CASSAGGEETQYF
-	TRBV12-3/TRBV12-4	-	TRBJ2-7	13	TGTGCCAGCAGTTACGGAGGGCTAAACGAGCAGTACTTC	CASSYGGLNEQYF
-	TRBV24-1	TRBD1	TRBJ2-1	16	TGTGCCACCAGTGATCAGGACAGGGATAGACACAATGAGCAGTTCTTC	CATSDQDRDRHNEQFF
-	TRBV5-1	-	TRBJ2-2	15	TGCGCCAGCAGCTTGGCTGGGCCAGACACCGGGGAGCTGTTTTTT	CASSLAGPDTGELFF
-	TRBV14	TRBD2	TRBJ2-7	16	TGTGCCAGCAGCCAAGGCCTACTACTAGCGGGAGGCGAGCAGTACTTC	CASSQGLLLAGGEQYF
-	TRBV27	-	TRBJ1-4	13	TGTGCCAGCAGTCCCCCCCAGGGTGAAAAACTGTTTTTT	CASSPPQGEKLFF
once	TRBV28	-	TRBJ2-1	13	TGTGCCAGCAGTTTATTCGGGTTCCATGAGCAGTTCTTC	CASSLFGFHEQFF
-	TRBV20-1	-	TRBJ2-2	15	TGCAGTGCTTCCCATAGGGGGGCTTACACCGGGGAGCTGTTTTTT	CSASHRGAYTGELFF
-	TRBV29-1	-	TRBJ1-1	13	TGCAGCGTTGAGTCGGTCACGAACACTGAAGCTTTCTTT	CSVESVTNTEAFF
once	TRBV19	-	TRBJ1-2	14	TGTGCCAGTAGTATAGAAGCTCGCCAAAGTGGCTACACCTTC	CASSIEARQSGYTF
-	TRBV13	-	TRBJ1-3	12	TGTGCCAGCACCTTAGTCCGAAACACCATATATTTT	CASTLVRNTIYF
-	TRBV5-1	TRBD1	TRBJ2-2	14	TGCGCCAGCAGCTTGGACAGGGGCGCCGGGGAGCTGTTTTTT	CASSLDRGAGELFF
-	TRBV20-1	TRBD1	TRBJ1-3	15	TGCAGTGCCCCTGGGACAGGGGGTACTAGAAACACCATATATTTT	CSAPGTGGTRNTIYF
-	TRBV12-3/TRBV12-4	-	TRBJ1-1	13	TGTGCCAGCTCCAAGGCAGGGGCGGTTGAAGCTTTCTTT	CASSKAGAVEAFF
-	TRBV5-1	-	TRBJ2-6	14	TGCGCCAGCAGCTCAGGCGCTGGGGCCAACGTCCTGACTTTC	CASSSGAGANVLTF
-	TRBV19	-	TRBJ1-2	14	TGTGCCAGTAGTATAGCGACTGAAAGATGGGGCTACACCTTC	CASSIATERWGYTF
-	TRBV5-1	-	TRBJ2-7	14	TGCGCCAGCAGCTTGGATAAGCTTGTTTACGAGCAGTACTTC	CASSLDKLVYEQYF
once	TRBV5-1	-	TRBJ2-3	15	TGCGCCAGCAGCGGGTGGGGTGGAAGCACAGATACGCAGTATTTT	CASSGWGGSTDTQYF
-	TRBV7-9	TRBD2	TRBJ2-5	15	TGTGCCAGCAGCTTGCCGGGACTAGCGATAGAGACCCAGTACTTC	CASSLPGLAIETQYF
few	TRBV7-3	TRBD2	TRBJ2-1	15	TGTGCCAGCAGCTTCGGGGGAGGGAAGTACAATGAGCAGTTCTTC	CASSFGGGKYNEQFF
-	TRBV6-5	-	TRBJ2-7	15	TGTGCCAGCAGTTATGTGGGTGCCTGGGTGTTCGAGCAGTACTTC	CASSYVGAWVFEQYF
-	TRBV12-3/TRBV12-4	TRBD1	TRBJ2-2	14	TGTGCCAGCAGTTTACGACAGGGCGGCGCGGAGCTGTTTTTT	CASSLRQGGAELFF
-	TRBV28	-	TRBJ2-2	14	TGTGCCAGCAGTTTAGGGGCTTCTACCGGGGAGCTGTTTTTT	CASSLGASTGELFF
-	TRBV18	-	TRBJ1-1	13	TGTGCCAGCCACTCCCGGGACTTCGCTGAAGCTTTCTTT	CASHSRDFAEAFF
-	TRBV19	TRBD1	TRBJ2-1	12	TGTGCCAGTAGTAGGGACAGCAATGAGCAGTTCTTC	CASSRDSNEQFF
-	TRBV3-1	TRBD1	TRBJ1-2	15	TGTGCCAGCAGCCACCTAGGGCAGGGGGACTATGGCTACACCTTC	CASSHLGQGDYGYTF
-	TRBV4-1	-	TRBJ2-5	16	TGCGCCAGCAGCCACCCTCCTGGGACTCCACAAGAGACCCAGTACTTC	CASSHPPGTPQETQYF
-	TRBV20-1	-	TRBJ2-7	11	TGCAGTGTAGCGCTTAGCCACGAGCAGTACTTC	CSVALSHEQYF